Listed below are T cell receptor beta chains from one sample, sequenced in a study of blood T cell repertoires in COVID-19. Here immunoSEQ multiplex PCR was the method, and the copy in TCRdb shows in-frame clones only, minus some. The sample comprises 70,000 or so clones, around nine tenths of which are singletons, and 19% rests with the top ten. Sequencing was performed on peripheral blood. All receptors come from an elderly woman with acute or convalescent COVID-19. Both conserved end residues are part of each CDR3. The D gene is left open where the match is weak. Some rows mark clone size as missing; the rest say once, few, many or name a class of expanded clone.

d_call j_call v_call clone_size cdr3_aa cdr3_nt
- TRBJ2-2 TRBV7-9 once CATRTGLNTGELFF TGTGCCACCAGAACAGGGCTTAACACCGGGGAGCTGTTTTTT
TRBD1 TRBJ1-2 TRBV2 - CASSDQGDYGYTF TGTGCCAGCAGTGACCAGGGGGACTATGGCTACACCTTC
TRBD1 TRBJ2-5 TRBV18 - CASSPTGGGETQYF TGTGCCAGCTCACCGACAGGGGGTGGTGAGACCCAGTACTTC
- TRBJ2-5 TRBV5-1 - CASSPGAGRHAGETQYF TGCGCCAGCAGCCCGGGAGCGGGCAGGCATGCAGGAGAGACCCAGTACTTC
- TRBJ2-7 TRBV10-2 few CASSEENSRRQYF TGCGCCAGCAGTGAAGAAAACTCGCGTCGGCAGTACTTC
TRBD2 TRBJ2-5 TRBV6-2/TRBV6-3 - CASSYVVGRAQETQYF TGTGCCAGCAGTTACGTGGTCGGGAGGGCCCAAGAGACCCAGTACTTC
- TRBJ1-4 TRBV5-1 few CASSLGTYPSTNEKLFF TGCGCCAGCAGCTTGGGCACTTACCCATCAACTAATGAAAAACTGTTTTTT
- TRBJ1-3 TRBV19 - CASSPDQVGNTIYF TGTGCCAGTAGTCCCGACCAGGTTGGAAACACCATATATTTT
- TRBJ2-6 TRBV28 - CASSSPRAGANVLTF TGTGCCAGCAGTTCCCCCCGGGCTGGGGCCAACGTCCTGACTTTC
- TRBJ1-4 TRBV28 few CASSLAGPNEKLFF TGTGCCAGCAGTTTAGCGGGGCCTAATGAAAAACTGTTTTTT
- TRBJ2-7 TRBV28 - CASSQLSGEQYF TGTGCCAGCAGCCAACTCTCGGGCGAGCAGTACTTC
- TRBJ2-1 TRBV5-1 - CASTPGQGSSSYNEQFF TGCGCCAGCACCCCGGGTCAGGGGTCGAGCTCCTACAATGAGCAGTTCTTC
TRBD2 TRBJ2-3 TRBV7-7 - CASSPTSGVADTQYF TGTGCCAGCAGCCCGACTAGCGGGGTTGCAGATACGCAGTATTTT
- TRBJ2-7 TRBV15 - CATSRDRYSYEQYF TGTGCCACCAGCAGAGATCGCTACTCCTACGAGCAGTACTTC
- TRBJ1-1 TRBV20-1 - CSGGDAGAFF TGCAGTGGCGGGGATGCTGGAGCTTTCTTT
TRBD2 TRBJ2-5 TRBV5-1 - CASSGTGTRSETQYF TGCGCCAGCAGCGGAACCGGGACTAGAAGCGAGACCCAGTACTTC
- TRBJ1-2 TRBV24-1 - CATSDSPGTNYGYTF TGTGCCACCAGTGATTCGCCGGGGACAAACTATGGCTACACCTTC
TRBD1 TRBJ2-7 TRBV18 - CASSPDRVQYEQYF TGTGCCAGCTCACCCGACAGGGTCCAGTACGAGCAGTACTTC
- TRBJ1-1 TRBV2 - CASSGDMNTEAFF TGTGCCAGTTCAGGGGACATGAACACTGAAGCTTTCTTT
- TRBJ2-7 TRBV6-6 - CASSPLRGAGAYEQYF TGTGCCAGCAGCCCCCTCAGGGGCGCGGGAGCGTACGAGCAGTACTTC
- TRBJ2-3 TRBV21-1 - CASSKSPGTSNTDTQYF TGTGCCAGCAGCAAGAGCCCCGGGACTAGCAACACAGATACGCAGTATTTT
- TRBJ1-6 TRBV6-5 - CASSYSIRGDSPLHF TGTGCCAGCAGTTACTCGATAAGGGGTGACTCACCCCTCCACTTT
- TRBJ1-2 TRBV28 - CASTWGGALAYGYTF TGTGCCAGCACCTGGGGGGGGGCGCTTGCCTATGGCTACACCTTC
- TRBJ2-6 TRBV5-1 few CASSTGSGANVLTF TGCGCCAGCAGCACAGGCTCTGGGGCCAACGTCCTGACTTTC
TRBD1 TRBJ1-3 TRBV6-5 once CASYRNRGGGNTIYF TGTGCCAGTTATCGGAACAGGGGAGGTGGAAACACCATATATTTT
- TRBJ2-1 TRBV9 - CASSVQGPYNEQFF TGTGCCAGCAGCGTACAGGGTCCGTACAATGAGCAGTTCTTC
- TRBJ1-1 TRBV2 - CASSVTGTEAFF TGTGCCAGCAGTGTAACGGGTACTGAAGCTTTCTTT
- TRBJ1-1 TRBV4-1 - CASSQRSGGNTEAFF TGCGCCAGCAGCCAAAGATCGGGGGGGAACACTGAAGCTTTCTTT
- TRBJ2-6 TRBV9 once CASSVTGTLGSGANVLTF TGTGCCAGCAGCGTGACCGGGACATTGGGCTCTGGGGCCAACGTCCTGACTTTC
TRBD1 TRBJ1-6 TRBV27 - CASSFRGGQGNSPLHF TGTGCCAGCAGTTTCAGAGGAGGACAGGGGAATTCACCCCTCCACTTT
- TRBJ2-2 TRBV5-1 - CASIDGGHHTGELFF TGCGCCAGCATCGACGGGGGGCATCACACCGGGGAGCTGTTTTTT
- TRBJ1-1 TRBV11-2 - CASSPGTAGQTEAFF TGTGCCAGCAGTCCCGGAACGGCAGGTCAGACTGAAGCTTTCTTT
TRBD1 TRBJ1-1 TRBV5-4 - CASSPGQANTEAFF TGTGCCAGCAGCCCAGGACAGGCGAACACTGAAGCTTTCTTT
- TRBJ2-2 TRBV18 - CASSPSQSGTGELFF TGTGCCAGCTCACCATCTCAATCGGGCACCGGGGAGCTGTTTTTT
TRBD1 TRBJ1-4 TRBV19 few CASSISSWTGYDEKLFF TGTGCCAGTAGTATCTCAAGCTGGACAGGTTACGATGAAAAACTGTTTTTT
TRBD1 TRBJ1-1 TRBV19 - CASSDRGNTEAFF TGTGCCAGTAGCGACAGGGGGAACACTGAAGCTTTCTTT
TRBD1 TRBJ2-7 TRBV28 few CASLEDRVNEQYF TGTGCCAGCCTGGAGGACAGGGTCAACGAGCAGTACTTC
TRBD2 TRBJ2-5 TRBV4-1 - CASSQVGLAGKETQYF TGCGCCAGCAGCCAAGTAGGGCTAGCGGGGAAAGAGACCCAGTACTTC
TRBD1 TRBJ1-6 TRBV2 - CASNPGQGPNSPLHF TGTGCCAGCAACCCGGGACAGGGGCCTAATTCACCCCTCCACTTT
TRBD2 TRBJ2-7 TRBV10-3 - CAISDPRLASYEQYF TGTGCCATCAGTGACCCCCGACTAGCCTCCTACGAGCAGTACTTC
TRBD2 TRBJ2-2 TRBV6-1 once CASSEPGISGRPGELFF TGTGCCAGCAGTGAACCGGGGATTAGCGGGAGGCCCGGGGAGCTGTTTTTT
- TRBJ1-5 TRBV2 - CASSGRGNQPQHF TGTGCCAGCAGTGGACGGGGCAATCAGCCCCAGCATTTT
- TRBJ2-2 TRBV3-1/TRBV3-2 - CASSQVGGNTGELFF TGTGCCAGCAGCCAAGTCGGGGGGAACACCGGGGAGCTGTTTTTT